This TCR beta chain was found in a study of blood T cell repertoires in COVID-19 (dated by TCRdb to 2020 to 2022). Background on the whole study: Samples covering the acute and convalescent phases of COVID-19 were provided by collaborators in the United States, Italy and Spain. The material from the prospective study consisted of cDNA or gDNA derived from T cells, B-cell-depleted T cells, or PBMCs. The dataset comprised deeply sampled blood TCRbeta repertoires from subjects exposed to, actively infected with, or recovered from COVID-19. The repertoires were released in a freely available public database intended as a resource for research on the immune response to SARS-CoV-2. Samples were obtained from the ongoing ImmuneRACE study (first 160 participants) and from about 1,300 subjects provided by 6 global collaborators. The sample metadata nearly always contained a de-identified subject ID, COVID-19 status, age in years and sex. Where HLA class I and class II types were available, the types were taken from metadata supplied by the sample provider, not from assay-based typing. Broad study findings and their caveats: How much clinical and demographic metadata was included differed by source and by participant, and the metadata was provided uncurated.

CDR1 and CDR2 are drawn from the germline V gene (reference sequence): SGHNT, YYREEE. Spanning cysteine to phenylalanine, the CDR3 consists of 18 amino acids. Left in the record is the CDR3 DNA by itself, 54 bases read in frame from the first base. Cut back by 0 bases and 0 bases, the V and J ends lie 16 bases apart. The immunoSEQ Assay, a bias-controlled multiplex PCR, was used to amplify TCRbeta CDR3 regions from genomic DNA. Under the source paper's analysis protocol: The number of nucleated cells in each sample was estimated by amplification of reference gene primers within the assay. Sequence reads were collapsed and filtered to measure the absolute abundance of every unique TCRbeta CDR3 rearrangement. Productive Simpson clonality was computed per sample as the square root of Simpson's diversity index over productive rearrangements. Drawn from immuneACCESS, this table holds only the in-frame rearrangements with V and J called that TCRdb kept. Clones are partly lost; checked studies trace under half to an unresolved V gene and leave the rest unexplained. V and J calls and clone size are given by that table; D and trimming were obtained from the DNA. The sample records about 160,000 clones, roughly 80% of which are singletons. Approximately 8% of the sample is in the top ten clones.

This clone was counted a few times. Its antigen specificity is not known. No base qualities exist here, and no much larger clone lies one base off it. In the prospective study, participants were roughly 18 to 100 years old, resided in about 25 geographic areas of the United States, and were enrolled through a virtual design. To assign participants to cohorts, the prospective study relied on clinical history that participants themselves reported in a screening survey and a study questionnaire. ImmuneRACE Cohort 3 recovered participants were defined by two consecutive negative NP/OP PCR tests, healthcare professional clearance, or symptom resolution. In the prospective study, whole blood, serum and a nasopharyngeal or oropharyngeal swab were collected from each participant by mobile phlebotomists. Additional blood draws and questionnaires over a roughly two-month period could optionally be provided by prospective study participants. Before DNA extraction, blood samples from the prospective study were shipped at room temperature or frozen.

The chain couples TRBV5-4 to TRBJ2-1, with TRBD2 tentatively as D gene (6 bases match). Sequenced sample: PBMCs or T cells enriched from blood (not recorded which). The source of this sequence is a woman in her 50s who had recovered from COVID-19. The CDR3: CASSLAVAGRGSYNEQFF. The DNA sequence is TGTGCCAGCAGCTTGGCCGTCGCGGGAAGGGGCTCCTACAATGAGCAGTTCTTC.